This TCR beta chain appears in the sequencing data of a study of T cells in Graves' hyperthyroidism and ophthalmopathy. Exclusion criteria comprised uncontrolled infection, other autoimmune disease, pregnancy or lactation. TCR beta CDR3 regions were amplified from RNA transcripts. First-round RT-PCR of the TCR CDR3 relied on the HTBI primer set. TCRdb called the multiplex PCR reads again in MiXCR, with one record for every CDR3 protein. The top ten clones hold around 7.7% of a sample with around 580,000 distinct CDR3 sequences, approximately 44% of them seen once. V shed 1 base, J shed 0 bases, and the junction held 9 bases outside the gene matches. There are 17 residues in the CDR3. The V gene's germline CDR1 is SGHVS and CDR2 FQNEAQ.

The sequenced material came from peripheral blood or thyroid tissue (not recorded which). This clonotype was obtained from a woman under 30 with Graves' hyperthyroidism. This chain links TRBV7-8 with TRBJ2-7, with 7 bases aligning to TRBD2. The CDR3 protein is CASSLGLSGVSSYEQYF. The CDR3 DNA reads as TGTGCCAGCAGCTTAGGTCTCAGCGGGGTAAGCTCCTACGAGCAGTACTTC.